These 18 T cell receptor beta chains share one sample of origin, sequenced in a study of lymphopenia after photon versus proton radiotherapy. The method was immunoSEQ multiplex PCR; TCRdb's version includes in-frame clones alone and lacks a portion of them. The data contain around 42,000 clones, around 86% of them singletons. The source was peripheral blood, collected from a patient treated with photon-based radiotherapy. The receptors shown here come from a man between 35 and 55 years old with gastric cancer.

The chain employs TRBV10-2 and TRBJ2-1, with no clear D. V shed 4 bases and J shed 2 bases, with 9 bases lying between them. CDR1 and CDR2 (germline): WSHSY, SAAADI. The CDR3 extends over 14 amino acids. CDR3 in DNA: TGCGCCAGCAGTGCCTATGATGCCTACAATGAGCAGTTCTTC. Translated: CASSAYDAYNEQFF.

The chain is built from TRBV5-8 and TRBJ2-7; TRBD1 matches 7 bases. Trimming took 0 bases from V and 0 from J; bases not matched to a gene: 0. Per the germline V gene, CDR1 is SGHTS and CDR2 is YDEGEE. CDR3 length: 14 amino acids. CDR3 bases: TGTGCCAGCAGCTTGGGACAGGGCTCCTACGAGCAGTACTTC. Its protein product is CASSLGQGSYEQYF.

This clone occurred once. The chain uses TRBV7-7 and TRBJ2-2; possible D gene TRBD1, 6 bases. This CDR3 is built from 16 residues. V lost 4 bases and J lost 2, with 14 bases in between. Looked up from germline, CDR1 is SSHAT and CDR2 is FNYEAQ (reference sequence). The CDR3 reads CASSSPQGINTGELFF. The CDR3 DNA sequence: TGTGCCAGCAGCTCCCCCCAGGGGATCAACACCGGGGAGCTGTTTTTT.

V usage is TRBV18 and J usage is TRBJ1-2; D possibly corresponds to TRBD1 (6 bases). The germline V gene encodes CDR1 KGHSH and CDR2 LQKENI. The germline V and J ends were trimmed by 0 bases and 7 bases, with 18 bases remaining between them. The CDR3 spans 16 residues. Written as DNA, the CDR3 is TGTGCCAGCTCACCACCGGATCCGGGACACGGGGTTGGCTACACCTTC. Its translation is CASSPPDPGHGVGYTF.

This clone appeared once. CDR3 sequence (DNA): TGTGCCAGCAGTGGGACTAGGGGGGCCAATGAGCAGTTCTTC. Its protein is CASSGTRGANEQFF. V usage is TRBV6-4 and J usage is TRBJ2-1; maybe TRBD2 (7 bases). This CDR3 region has 14 residues. The ends were cut back, 4 bases at V and 6 bases at J, with 13 bases in the middle. Germline lookup yields CDR1 MRHNA and CDR2 SNTAGT.

The chain combines TRBV7-9 with TRBJ2-3, with 7 bases aligning to TRBD1. After removal of 1 base from V and 0 bases from J, the junction contained 4 bases not matched to a gene. This CDR3 region has 16 residues. The germline CDR1 and CDR2 sequences are SEHNR and FQNEAQ (reference sequence). The DNA for the CDR3 is TGTGCCAGCAGCTTAGTTCCCAGGGGGAGCACAGATACGCAGTATTTT. It yields the protein CASSLVPRGSTDTQYF. The full variable domain, with the rest looked up from reference TRBV7-9 and TRBJ2-3, is DTGVSQNPRHKITKRGQNVTFRCDPISEHNRLYWYRQTLGQGPEFLTYFQNEAQLEKSRLLSDRFSAERPKGSFSTLEIQRTEQGDSAMYLCASSLVPRGSTDTQYFGPGTRLTVL.

This sequence joins TRBV4-2 and TRBJ1-2, with a tentative D call TRBD1 (5 bases). Between the trimmed V and J ends, which lost 0 bases and 2 bases, there was a span of 13 bases. From germline, CDR1 is LGHNA and CDR2 YNFKEQ. This CDR3 is 16 amino acids long. The CDR3 region is CASSQDLGGPNYGYTF. In nucleotides, the CDR3 is TGTGCCAGCAGCCAAGATCTGGGGGGACCCAACTATGGCTACACCTTC.

The V gene is TRBV5-1, the J gene TRBJ1-2, with 7 bases aligning to TRBD1. V lost 7 bases and J lost 3; bases outside the gene matches: 12. This CDR3 is built from 15 residues. CDR1 is SGHRS and CDR2 is YFSETQ in the germline V gene. The CDR3 coding sequence is TGCGCCAGCTCCCTTGAGGGACAGCCTTACTATGGCTACACCTTC. Translating gives CASSLEGQPYYGYTF.

The chain is built from TRBV6-5 and TRBJ2-7; 8 nucleotides align to TRBD1. The CDR3 runs 15 residues. Trimming took 0 bases from V and 5 from J; bases not matched to a gene: 6. In germline, CDR1 is MNHEY, CDR2 SVGAGI. The CDR3 coding sequence is TGTGCCAGCAGTTACTCGCGCCGGACAGGGAACGAGCAGTACTTC. Its protein is CASSYSRRTGNEQYF.

The rearrangement joins TRBV4-3 to TRBJ2-7; D is unresolved. Germline lookup yields CDR1 LGHNA and CDR2 YSLEER. CDR3 length: 15 residues. The V end was cut by 0 bases, the J end by 3 bases, with 12 bases between. CDR3 sequence reads: CASSQEKRNFYEQYF. As DNA, the CDR3 is TGCGCCAGCAGCCAAGAGAAGAGGAACTTCTACGAGCAGTACTTC.

This clone was counted a single time. This rearrangement joins TRBV6-5 to TRBJ1-3; unclear D gene. V lost 7 bases, J lost 0 bases, and 4 bases lay in between. This CDR3 has 12 amino acids. CDR1 and CDR2 (germline): MNHEY, SVGAGI. The DNA of the CDR3 is TGTGCCAGCACGAGCTCTGGAAACACCATATATTTT. Its protein is CASTSSGNTIYF.

The chain has TRBV10-3 and TRBJ1-2; no definite D call. V dropped 2 bases and J dropped 4 bases, with 14 bases sitting between them. The CDR3 contains 15 residues. Looked up from germline, CDR1 is ENHRY and CDR2 is SYGVKD. CDR3 region: CAISEIFRQPYGYTF. The CDR3 DNA reads as TGTGCCATCAGTGAGATCTTCAGGCAGCCCTATGGCTACACCTTC.

This clone was detected only once. J is TRBJ1-5 and V is TRBV2, with D possibly TRBD1 on 6 matching bases. The CDR3 extends over 15 amino acids. Trimming stripped 4 bases from V and 4 bases from J, with 14 bases between. Germline-derived CDR1 and CDR2 are SNHLY and FYNNEI. The CDR3: CASSGGRGWNQPQHF. In DNA form, the CDR3 reads TGTGCCAGCAGTGGGGGCAGGGGCTGGAATCAGCCCCAGCATTTT. The variable domain in full, completed from reference TRBV2 and TRBJ1-5, reads EPEVTQTPSHQVTQMGQEVILRCVPISNHLYFYWYRQILGQKVEFLVSFYNNEISEKSEIFDDQFSVERPDGSNFTLKIRSTKLEDSAMYFCASSGGRGWNQPQHFGDGTRLSIL.

V is TRBV5-4 and J is TRBJ1-2; D uncertain. Germline V CDR1 and CDR2: SGHNT, YYREEE (reference sequence). V lost 0 bases to trimming and J lost 8 bases, with 14 bases between them. This CDR3 is 14 amino acids long. The chain's CDR3 is CASSLGTEARGYTF. The CDR3 coding sequence is TGTGCCAGCAGCTTGGGGACGGAGGCGAGGGGCTACACCTTC.

The V gene is TRBV12-5, the J gene TRBJ2-2; D is undetermined. V lost 1 base, J lost 4 bases, and 10 bases lay in between. Germline V lookup: CDR1 LGHNT, CDR2 FRNRAP. The CDR3 runs to 15 residues. CDR3: CASGLGVPFTGELFF. CDR3 nucleotide sequence: TGTGCTAGTGGTTTGGGTGTCCCCTTCACCGGGGAGCTGTTTTTT.

The chain links TRBV5-4 to TRBJ1-1; D gene unclear. The V gene's germline CDR1 is SGHNT and CDR2 YYREEE (reference sequence). The CDR3 covers 14 residues. V lost 0 bases and J 0 bases, leaving 6 bases between the germline ends. The CDR3 protein is CASSLEVVNTEAFF. As DNA, the CDR3 is TGTGCCAGCAGCTTGGAGGTGGTGAACACTGAAGCTTTCTTT.

V is TRBV19 and J is TRBJ1-5; D unclear. In germline, CDR1 is LNHDA, CDR2 SQIVND (reference sequence). Trimming left V 0 bases short and J 0 bases short, with 9 bases between. The CDR3 has 16 amino acids. This CDR3 is CASSIEGSFSNQPQHF. The CDR3, as DNA: TGTGCCAGTAGTATAGAAGGGTCTTTTAGCAATCAGCCCCAGCATTTT.

The chain has TRBV5-1 and TRBJ1-4; a weak D match, TRBD1 (5 bases). In germline, CDR1 is SGHRS, CDR2 YFSETQ. V was pared by 4 bases and J by 4 bases, with 14 bases between. The CDR3 consists of 15 residues. The CDR3 spells CASSLSAGHNEKLFF. In DNA, the CDR3 is TGCGCCAGCAGCCTGTCGGCAGGACATAATGAAAAACTGTTTTTT. Variable domain in full (rest from reference TRBV5-1 and TRBJ1-4): KAGVTQTPRYLIKTRGQQVTLSCSPISGHRSVSWYQQTPGQGLQFLFEYFSETQRNKGNFPGRFSGRQFSNSRSEMNVSTLELGDSALYLCASSLSAGHNEKLFFGSGTQLSVL.